The clone carrying this T cell receptor (beta chain) was observed a few times. The data belong to a study of T-cell reconstitution after alpha-beta-depleted transplantation in children. Unique molecular identifiers tagged the TCRbeta library. MiXCR was run by TCRdb on the PCR reads, yielding one entry per CDR3 protein. The sample shows roughly 180,000 distinct CDR3 sequences, roughly 15% of them seen only once. This CDR3 has 16 amino acids. V dropped 3 bases and J dropped 0 bases, with 12 bases sitting between them. Germline V gives CDR1 KGHSH, CDR2 LQKENI. The sample consisted of PBMCs from the stem cell graft donor, taken from the stem cell graft. This clonotype was sampled from a human donor who donated a stem cell graft to a child with acute lymphoblastic leukemia. The chain combines TRBV18 with TRBJ1-5; D uncertain. The DNA of the CDR3 is TGTGCCAGCTCACCCGACCTAGTCTATAGCAATCAGCCCCAGCATTTT. It yields the protein CASSPDLVYSNQPQHF.